Below are 26 T cell receptor beta chains sequenced from a single sample in a study of shared clonotypes between healthy human individuals. Sequencing was performed with immunoSEQ multiplex PCR; in TCRdb, only in-frame clones are kept and a portion is missing. Counted here are some 2,000,000 clones, over 85% occurring once; the ten biggest clones make up about 0.13%. Input material: naive CD4+ T cells sorted from blood. As to subset: CD45RA+ positively selected. These receptors were taken from a man aged 18-30 years in good health.

V usage is TRBV7-2 and J usage is TRBJ1-1; D not certain. The CDR3 extends over 13 amino acids. V was shortened by 0 bases and J by 4 bases, with 6 bases between the two germline ends. Per the germline V gene, CDR1 is SGHTA and CDR2 is FQGNSA. The CDR3 spells CASSLAIATEAFF. The DNA for the CDR3 is TGTGCCAGCAGCTTAGCGATAGCCACTGAAGCTTTCTTT.

The rearrangement links TRBV18 to TRBJ2-2; 8 positions agree with TRBD1. The CDR3 has 15 amino acids. The V and J ends lost 6 bases and 6 bases, in that order; junction bases with no gene match: 9. Germline CDR1 KGHSH, CDR2 LQKENI. In nucleotides, the CDR3 is TGTGCCAGCTCGCGCGGACAGGGAGAGTCCGGGGAGCTGTTTTTT. As protein: CASSRGQGESGELFF.

This chain connects TRBV11-3 to TRBJ2-3; the D is unclear. Germline assignment: CDR1 SGHNT and CDR2 YENEEA. Trimming took 2 bases from V and 4 from J, leaving 7 bases between them. The length of the CDR3 is 13 residues. In DNA form, the CDR3 reads TGTGCCAGCAGCTTAACCCAGCCAGATACGCAGTATTTT. Its translation is CASSLTQPDTQYF.

The genes are TRBV29-1 and TRBJ2-7; D unresolved. Germline V lookup: CDR1 SQVTM, CDR2 ANQGSEA. CDR3 length: 11 residues. The V end lost 5 bases, the J end lost 3 bases, and 8 bases lay between the germline ends. The CDR3 sequence: CSVRLGYEQYF. Here the CDR3 DNA reads TGCAGCGTTAGACTGGGCTACGAGCAGTACTTC.

This clone was observed a single time. The V and J genes are TRBV19 and TRBJ2-3; D is uncertain. Trimming took 3 bases from V and 0 from J, leaving 13 bases between them. CDR3 length: 16 amino acids. Germline lookup yields CDR1 LNHDA and CDR2 SQIVND (reference sequence). In DNA form, the CDR3 reads TGTGCCAGTAGTATCGGAACTCAGCTCAGCACAGATACGCAGTATTTT. Translation: CASSIGTQLSTDTQYF.

The V call is TRBV5-1, the J call TRBJ1-4; 7 bases are a match to TRBD1. Germline V gene sequence: CDR1 SGHRS, CDR2 YFSETQ. The CDR3 runs 16 residues. With 4 bases clipped from V and 4 bases from J, the junction kept 10 bases outside the gene matches. CDR3 in amino acids: CASSVGWDSFNEKLFF. CDR3 nucleotide sequence: TGCGCCAGCAGCGTAGGATGGGACAGCTTTAATGAAAAACTGTTTTTT. The variable domain in full, with the rest retrieved from reference TRBV5-1 and TRBJ1-4, is KAGVTQTPRYLIKTRGQQVTLSCSPISGHRSVSWYQQTPGQGLQFLFEYFSETQRNKGNFPGRFSGRQFSNSRSEMNVSTLELGDSALYLCASSVGWDSFNEKLFFGSGTQLSVL.

The V call is TRBV2, the J call TRBJ2-1; no clear D gene. V was pared by 7 bases and J by 2 bases, with 12 bases between. The CDR3 totals 14 residues. CDR1 and CDR2 (germline): SNHLY, FYNNEI. CDR3 in DNA: TGTGCCAGCAATGAGGCCGTCACCTACAATGAGCAGTTCTTC. Amino acids: CASNEAVTYNEQFF. Combining the CDR3 with reference TRBV2 and TRBJ2-1 gives the whole variable domain EPEVTQTPSHQVTQMGQEVILRCVPISNHLYFYWYRQILGQKVEFLVSFYNNEISEKSEIFDDQFSVERPDGSNFTLKIRSTKLEDSAMYFCASNEAVTYNEQFFGPGTRLTVL.

The rearrangement links TRBV19 to TRBJ1-5; a weak D match, TRBD1 (5 bases). The CDR3 is 17 residues long. CDR1 is LNHDA, CDR2 SQIVND, per germline (reference sequence). The V and J ends lost 3 bases and 4 bases respectively, with 19 bases between them. CDR3 in amino acids: CASSMGEGRGVNQPQHF. DNA for the CDR3: TGTGCCAGTAGTATGGGCGAGGGAAGGGGCGTGAATCAGCCCCAGCATTTT.

On this clone itself: Other DNA sequences of this sample code for an identical CDR3. The CDR3 DNA sequence: TGCGCCAGCAGCCTCCGTGGAGCGGGCTCCTACAATGAGCAGTTCTTC. Residues: CASSLRGAGSYNEQFF. The rearrangement links TRBV5-1 to TRBJ2-1; D is possibly TRBD2 (6 bases). Germline CDR1 reads SGHRS; CDR2 reads YFSETQ. The germline V and J ends were trimmed by 4 bases and 0 bases, with 14 bases remaining between them. The CDR3 is made up of 16 amino acids.

The chain has TRBV6-6 and TRBJ1-2; TRBD1 aligns across 10 bases. Looked up from germline, CDR1 is MNHNY and CDR2 is SVGAGI (reference sequence). J was trimmed by 4 bases and V by 4 bases; bases with no gene match: 6. The CDR3 consists of 15 residues. For the CDR3, the DNA is TGTGCCAGCAGTTCCCTCGGACAGGGGGTCTATGGCTACACCTTC. This translates into CASSSLGQGVYGYTF.

J is TRBJ1-3 and V is TRBV7-2, with D tentatively TRBD1 (5 bases). V lost 3 bases, J lost 0 bases, and 9 bases lay in between. The CDR3 spans 15 residues. The germline V gene encodes CDR1 SGHTA and CDR2 FQGNSA. The CDR3 loop reads CASSFLGDSGNTIYF. The CDR3 DNA reads as TGTGCCAGCAGCTTTCTAGGGGACTCTGGAAACACCATATATTTT.

This chain links TRBV7-2 with TRBJ1-2; D perhaps matches TRBD1 (5 bases). Germline V CDR1 and CDR2: SGHTA, FQGNSA. Trimming took off 1 base at V and 3 bases at J, with 15 bases between the two ends. The CDR3 is 16 amino acids. CDR3 amino acids: CASSLDGGTGDYGYTF. CDR3 DNA: TGTGCCAGCAGCTTAGACGGCGGGACGGGGGACTATGGCTACACCTTC.

The rearrangement links TRBV7-9 to TRBJ2-7; D uncertain. This CDR3 has 12 residues. Germline lookup yields CDR1 SEHNR and CDR2 FQNEAQ (reference sequence). The V end lost 6 bases, the J end lost 4 bases, and 10 bases lay between the germline ends. The CDR3 bases are TGTGCCAGCAGAAAGGCAGGATACGAGCAGTACTTC. As protein: CASRKAGYEQYF.

The genes are TRBV7-9 and TRBJ2-7, with 9 positions matching TRBD1. V gave up 7 bases and J gave up 2 bases; unmatched junction bases: 12. Looked up from germline, CDR1 is SEHNR and CDR2 is FQNEAQ (reference sequence). There are 16 residues in the CDR3. The CDR3 DNA is TGTGCCAGCACCCAACAAAACAGGGGGCCTACCTACGAGCAGTACTTC. Amino acids: CASTQQNRGPTYEQYF.

This chain uses TRBV7-2 with TRBJ1-4; 7 bases are a match to TRBD1. Germline-derived CDR1 and CDR2 are SGHTA and FQGNSA. The CDR3 contains 15 residues. V gave up 1 base and J gave up 7 bases; unmatched junction bases: 6. DNA for the CDR3: TGTGCCAGCAGCTTAGGGACAGGAGGGAGTGAAAAACTGTTTTTT. This gives the protein CASSLGTGGSEKLFF.

Concerning this clone itself: The junction departs from the called germline gene at one end, perhaps through a read error. The J gene is TRBJ2-7, the V gene TRBV7-8; possibly TRBD2 for D (5 bases). The CDR3 runs 13 residues. In germline, CDR1 is SGHVS, CDR2 FQNEAQ. The CDR3 DNA reads TGTGCCAGCAGCCGGGGAGCAGGCTACCAGCAGTACTTC. Protein product: CASSRGAGYQQYF.

This clone has just a few counts. This chain joins TRBV28 and TRBJ2-5; TRBD1 might be the D (5 bases). The assigned J gene may be wrong: the sequence end matches TRBJ2-7 better. The CDR3 has 15 residues. Germline V CDR1 and CDR2: MDHEN, SYDVKM. CDR3: CASSRAQIGVNEQYF. The DNA for the CDR3 is TGTGCCAGCAGTAGGGCTCAGATAGGGGTAAACGAGCAGTACTTC.

This chain uses TRBV7-9 with TRBJ1-2, with a weak D call TRBD1 (5 bases). Trimming cost V 1 base and J 6 bases, with 18 bases left between them. CDR1 is SEHNR, CDR2 FQNEAQ, per germline (reference sequence). CDR3 length: 16 residues. The CDR3 sequence is CASSLGAGTQKHGYTF. The DNA of the CDR3 is TGTGCCAGCAGCTTAGGGGCCGGGACTCAAAAGCATGGCTACACCTTC.

The chain has TRBV5-5 and TRBJ2-5; TRBD2 matches at 9 bases. The CDR3 contains 16 residues. The trim removed 3 bases at V and 1 base at J, leaving 7 bases unmatched. Germline-derived CDR1 and CDR2 are SGHKS and YYEKEE (reference sequence). The CDR3 spells CASSSLTSGPQETQYF. CDR3 sequence (DNA): TGTGCCAGCAGCTCGCTTACTAGCGGGCCCCAAGAGACCCAGTACTTC.

This chain links TRBV9 with TRBJ1-2; D ambiguous. From germline, CDR1 is SGDLS and CDR2 YYNGEE. The CDR3 is 13 residues long. V was shortened by 5 bases and J by 5 bases, with 13 bases between the two germline ends. This chain's CDR3 is CASSASRLYGYTF. The CDR3 DNA sequence: TGTGCCAGCAGTGCTTCCCGGCTTTATGGCTACACCTTC.

V and J are TRBV5-1 and TRBJ2-1; tentatively, D is TRBD2 (5 bases). The CDR3 consists of 16 residues. Germline values: CDR1 SGHRS, CDR2 YFSETQ. V lost 1 base and J 9 bases, leaving 20 bases between the germline ends. The DNA of the CDR3 is TGCGCCAGCAGCTTGTCCCGGTTACGGGAAGGAGGTGAGCAGTTCTTC. Translation gives CASSLSRLREGGEQFF. Combining the CDR3 with reference TRBV5-1 and TRBJ2-1 gives the whole variable domain KAGVTQTPRYLIKTRGQQVTLSCSPISGHRSVSWYQQTPGQGLQFLFEYFSETQRNKGNFPGRFSGRQFSNSRSEMNVSTLELGDSALYLCASSLSRLREGGEQFFGPGTRLTVL.

The V call is TRBV14, the J call TRBJ1-4, with TRBD1 matching over 7 bases. The V segment lost 4 bases and the J segment 6 bases; nucleotides outside the gene matches: 8. The germline CDR1 and CDR2 sequences are SGHDN and FVKESK. The length of the CDR3 is 15 residues. DNA for the CDR3: TGTGCCAGCAGCCCGTACAGGGGATGGGATGAAAAACTGTTTTTT. Translation: CASSPYRGWDEKLFF.

A remark on this clone: The sample carries other DNA sequences with the same CDR3. This rearrangement joins TRBV2 to TRBJ1-4, with 8 bases fitting TRBD1. Germline loops: CDR1 SNHLY, CDR2 FYNNEI. The CDR3 loop spans 14 amino acids. V was clipped by 3 bases and J by 8 bases; unmatched bases: 5. The CDR3 loop is CASSDRTGGEKLFF. The CDR3, as DNA: TGTGCCAGCAGTGATCGAACAGGGGGAGAAAAACTGTTTTTT.

About this clone itself: Distinct nucleotide sequences in the sample also encode this CDR3. The chain employs TRBV10-3 and TRBJ1-2; perhaps TRBD1 as D (5 bases). The V and J ends lost 3 bases and 4 bases respectively, with 12 bases between them. CDR1 is ENHRY, CDR2 SYGVKD, per germline. The CDR3 contains 14 residues. The CDR3 loop is CAISDLGTRYGYTF. CDR3 in DNA: TGTGCCATCAGTGACTTAGGGACCCGCTATGGCTACACCTTC.

This rearrangement joins TRBV6-6 to TRBJ2-5; D gene uncertain. This CDR3 region has 13 residues. V was pared by 6 bases and J by 3 bases, with 11 bases between. Germline CDR1 reads MNHNY; CDR2 reads SVGAGI (reference sequence). The CDR3 bases are TGTGCCAGCAGCCCCGCCTACGAAGAGACCCAGTACTTC. This gives the protein CASSPAYEETQYF.

V and J are TRBV30 and TRBJ2-1, with a possible D match to TRBD1 (6 bases). The length of the CDR3 is 15 residues. Germline CDR1 reads GTSNPN; CDR2 reads SVGIG (reference sequence). With 1 base removed from V and 3 bases from J, the gap between germline ends came to 13 bases. CDR3 in DNA: TGTGCCTGGAGTGGGGGAACAGGGCGCTACAATGAGCAGTTCTTC. Translation gives CAWSGGTGRYNEQFF.